This TCR beta chain was sequenced during a study of T cells in Graves' hyperthyroidism and ophthalmopathy. Germline values: CDR1 GTSNPN, CDR2 SVGIG (reference sequence). The CDR3 consists of 15 residues. V was pared by 4 bases and J by 4 bases, with 17 bases between. This clonotype was counted ten times or more. The CDR3 regions of TCR beta were amplified from RNA transcripts. HTBI primers were employed in a first-round RT-PCR of the TCR CDR3. Using its own MiXCR run on the multiplex PCR reads, TCRdb lists one record per CDR3 protein. The sample contains about 300,000 distinct CDR3 sequences, approximately 19% of which appear only once.

Source material: blood. V is TRBV30 and J is TRBJ2-1, with TRBD1 as a possible D gene (5 bases). This receptor was identified in a man aged 50-59 years with Graves' ophthalmopathy. CDR3 residues: CAWTPRAGPYNEQFF. The CDR3 DNA sequence: TGTGCCTGGACACCCCGGGCAGGGCCTTACAATGAGCAGTTCTTC.